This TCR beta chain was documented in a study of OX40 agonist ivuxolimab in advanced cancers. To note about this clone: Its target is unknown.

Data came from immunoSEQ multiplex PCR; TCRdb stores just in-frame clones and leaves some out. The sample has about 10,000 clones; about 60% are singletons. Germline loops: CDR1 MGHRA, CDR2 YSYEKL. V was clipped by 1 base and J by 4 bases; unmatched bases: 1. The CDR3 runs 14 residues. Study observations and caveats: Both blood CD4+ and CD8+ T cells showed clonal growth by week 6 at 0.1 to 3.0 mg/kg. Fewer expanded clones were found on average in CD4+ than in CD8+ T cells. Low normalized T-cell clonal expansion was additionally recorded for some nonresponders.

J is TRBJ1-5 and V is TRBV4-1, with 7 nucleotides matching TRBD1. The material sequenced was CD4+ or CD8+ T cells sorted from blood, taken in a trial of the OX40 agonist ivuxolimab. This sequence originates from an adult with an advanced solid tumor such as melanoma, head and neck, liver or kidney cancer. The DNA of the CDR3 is TGCGCCAGCAGCCAAGGACAGGGTAATCAGCCCCAGCATTTT. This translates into CASSQGQGNQPQHF.